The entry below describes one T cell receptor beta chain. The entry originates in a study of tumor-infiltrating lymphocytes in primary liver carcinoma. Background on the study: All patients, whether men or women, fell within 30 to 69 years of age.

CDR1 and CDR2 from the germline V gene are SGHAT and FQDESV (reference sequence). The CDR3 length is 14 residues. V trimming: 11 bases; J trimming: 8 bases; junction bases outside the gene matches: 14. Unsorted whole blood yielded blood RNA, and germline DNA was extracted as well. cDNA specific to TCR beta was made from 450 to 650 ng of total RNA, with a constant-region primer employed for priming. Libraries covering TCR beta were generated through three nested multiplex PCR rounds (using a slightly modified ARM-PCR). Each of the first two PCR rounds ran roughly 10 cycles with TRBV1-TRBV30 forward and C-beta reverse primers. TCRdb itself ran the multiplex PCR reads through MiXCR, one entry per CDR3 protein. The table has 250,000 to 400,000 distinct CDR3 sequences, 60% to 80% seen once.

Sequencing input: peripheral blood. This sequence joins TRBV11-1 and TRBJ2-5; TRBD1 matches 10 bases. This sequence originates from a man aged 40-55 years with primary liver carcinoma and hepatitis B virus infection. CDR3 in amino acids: CAGTAGTGVDTQYF. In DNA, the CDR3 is TGTGCCGGCACCGCCGGGACAGGGGTAGATACCCAGTACTTC.